A selection of T cell receptor beta chains follows, all from one sample in a study of OX40 agonist ivuxolimab in advanced cancers. Sequencing was performed with immunoSEQ multiplex PCR; in TCRdb, only in-frame clones are kept and a portion is missing. The table records 50,000 to 75,000 clones, about nine tenths of them present only once. Source: CD4+ or CD8+ T cells sorted from blood, taken in a trial of the OX40 agonist ivuxolimab. The receptors derive from an adult with an advanced solid tumor such as melanoma, head and neck, liver or kidney cancer. CDR3s include the opening cysteine and the closing phenylalanine or tryptophan. The D gene is left open where the match is weak. Not every row has a clone size; where given, it reads once, few, many or a size class.

V: TRBV6-5; D: TRBD2; J: TRBJ2-7; size: NA; CDR3: CASRPSGGPEQYF; DNA: TGTGCCAGCAGGCCTAGCGGGGGTCCGGAGCAGTACTTC
V: TRBV5-1; D: TRBD1; J: TRBJ2-1; size: few; CDR3: CASSGQGAVNEQFF; DNA: TGCGCCAGCAGCGGACAGGGGGCCGTCAATGAGCAGTTCTTC
V: TRBV5-4; D: TRBD2; J: TRBJ2-1; size: few; CDR3: CASSSAGTSGNNEQFF; DNA: TGTGCCAGCAGCTCCGCCGGGACTAGCGGTAACAATGAGCAGTTCTTC
V: TRBV7-6; D: NA; J: TRBJ2-7; size: NA; CDR3: CASSLDSAGSGTQYF; DNA: TGTGCCAGCAGCTTAGATTCCGCCGGGTCCGGGACTCAGTACTTC
V: TRBV6-1; D: NA; J: TRBJ2-2; size: NA; CDR3: CASSDSGNTGELFF; DNA: TGTGCCAGCAGTGACTCGGGCAACACCGGGGAGCTGTTTTTT
V: TRBV5-1; D: NA; J: TRBJ2-3; size: NA; CDR3: CASSLDRTSTDTQYF; DNA: TGCGCCAGCAGCTTAGACAGAACTAGCACAGATACGCAGTATTTT
V: TRBV7-9; D: NA; J: TRBJ2-1; size: few; CDR3: CASSSGGEKFF; DNA: TGTGCCAGCAGCTCCGGGGGAGAGAAGTTCTTC
V: TRBV9; D: NA; J: TRBJ2-5; size: once; CDR3: CASSVLTDQETQYF; DNA: TGTGCCAGCAGCGTATTGACGGACCAAGAGACCCAGTACTTC
V: TRBV6-6; D: TRBD2; J: TRBJ2-4; size: NA; CDR3: CASSGGSIQYF; DNA: TGTGCCAGCAGCGGGGGGAGCATTCAGTACTTC
V: TRBV14; D: NA; J: TRBJ1-2; size: once; CDR3: CASRPGPDYGYTF; DNA: TGTGCCAGCCGACCGGGACCTGACTATGGCTACACCTTC
V: TRBV4-1; D: NA; J: TRBJ1-1; size: NA; CDR3: CASSQPTISFEAFF; DNA: TGCGCCAGCAGCCAGCCGACAATCTCGTTTGAAGCTTTCTTT
V: TRBV5-1; D: TRBD2; J: TRBJ2-5; size: once; CDR3: CASSGVAGEETQYF; DNA: TGCGCCAGCAGCGGTGTAGCGGGGGAAGAGACCCAGTACTTC
V: TRBV6-5; D: NA; J: TRBJ1-2; size: NA; CDR3: CASMRMAGDYGYTF; DNA: TGTGCCAGCATGAGGATGGCAGGGGACTATGGCTACACCTTC
V: TRBV19; D: NA; J: TRBJ2-5; size: NA; CDR3: CASSLGGPETQYF; DNA: TGTGCCAGTAGTCTTGGGGGGCCAGAGACCCAGTACTTC
V: TRBV2; D: TRBD1; J: TRBJ1-5; size: NA; CDR3: CASSEGDRNQPQHF; DNA: TGTGCCAGCAGTGAAGGGGACAGAAATCAGCCCCAGCATTTT
V: TRBV6-5; D: TRBD1; J: TRBJ1-4; size: NA; CDR3: CASSPDRMLEKLFF; DNA: TGTGCCAGCAGTCCGGACAGGATGCTTGAAAAACTGTTTTTT
V: TRBV11-2; D: NA; J: TRBJ1-6; size: NA; CDR3: CASSLDPGGRNSPLHF; DNA: TGTGCCAGCAGCTTGGACCCGGGGGGACGAAATTCACCCCTCCACTTT
V: TRBV5-1; D: NA; J: TRBJ1-1; size: few; CDR3: CASSPDRMTANTEAFF; DNA: TGCGCCAGCAGCCCTGACAGGATGACAGCGAACACTGAAGCTTTCTTT
V: TRBV18; D: NA; J: TRBJ1-2; size: NA; CDR3: CASSPGGQPIYGYTF; DNA: TGTGCCAGCTCACCGGGAGGACAGCCAATCTATGGCTACACCTTC
V: TRBV10-1; D: NA; J: TRBJ1-3; size: NA; CDR3: CASSESRGSLAGNTIYF; DNA: TGCGCCAGCAGTGAGTCCAGGGGCAGCCTCGCTGGAAACACCATATATTTT
V: TRBV10-1; D: NA; J: TRBJ2-7; size: NA; CDR3: CASSDTYEQYF; DNA: TGCGCCAGCAGTGATACCTACGAGCAGTACTTC
V: TRBV2; D: TRBD1; J: TRBJ1-5; size: NA; CDR3: CASSGQGASNQPQHF; DNA: TGTGCCAGCAGTGGACAGGGGGCTAGCAATCAGCCCCAGCATTTT